This is a list of T cell receptor beta chains from one sample in a study of shared clonotypes between healthy human individuals. This table comes from immunoSEQ multiplex PCR, and its TCRdb copy is limited to in-frame clones, with some not included. The sample includes about 820,000 clones, 90% to 95% of them seen just once. The sequenced sample was naive CD8+ T cells sorted from blood. The receptors were sampled from a man younger than 45 in good health. The CDR3 runs from the conserved cysteine through the conserved F or W. D genes are given only for firm matches. Clone size is not always given. Where it is, it says once, few, many or a class for expanded clones.

size,J,D,V,DNA,CDR3
.,TRBJ1-4,TRBD1,TRBV27,TGTGCCAGCAGTTCAATACAGGGGTTGGATGAAAAACTGTTTTTT,CASSSIQGLDEKLFF
.,TRBJ2-5,.,TRBV7-9,TGTGCCAGCAGATCCCCCTCGATAGGACAAGAGACCCAGTACTTC,CASRSPSIGQETQYF
.,TRBJ1-1,.,TRBV29-1,TGCAGCGTCAGGGCCTTGAACACTGAAGCTTTCTTT,CSVRALNTEAFF
.,TRBJ2-2,TRBD2,TRBV6-5,TGTGCCAGCAGTTACTCGGGACTAGCGGGATCCGGGGAGCTGTTTTTT,CASSYSGLAGSGELFF
.,TRBJ2-7,TRBD2,TRBV19,TGTGCCAGTAGTATAGGGACTAGCGGGAGAGACTACGAGCAGTACTTC,CASSIGTSGRDYEQYF
.,TRBJ2-5,TRBD2,TRBV6-5,TGTGCCAGCAGTTCGACTAGCGGGAGTTTGCAGTACTTC,CASSSTSGSLQYF
.,TRBJ2-1,TRBD1,TRBV27,TGTGCCAGCAGTTTAAGGCCAGGGGGCCGTGGCCGGACTAAGTACAATGAGCAGTTCTTC,CASSLRPGGRGRTKYNEQFF
.,TRBJ2-1,.,TRBV4-1,TGCGCCAGCAGTTTATCAAACAATGAGCAGTTCTTC,CASSLSNNEQFF
.,TRBJ2-3,.,TRBV9,TGTGCCAGCAACGCCGAGGGACGTGGGGGCACAGATACGCAGTATTTT,CASNAEGRGGTDTQYF
.,TRBJ1-1,.,TRBV27,TGTGCCAGCAGTGGACAGATGAACACTGAAGCTTTCTTT,CASSGQMNTEAFF
.,TRBJ2-5,.,TRBV28,TGTGCCAGCACCCGACCCCCCCGGACACGGCCGGAGACCCAGTACTTC,CASTRPPRTRPETQYF
once,TRBJ2-7,.,TRBV7-6,TGTGCCAGCAGCCCCGTCTTCTCAACGGGAGATGGATACGAGCAGTACTTC,CASSPVFSTGDGYEQYF
.,TRBJ2-1,.,TRBV2,TGTGCCAGCGAAGATAACACCGCGGGAGAGCAGTTCTTC,CASEDNTAGEQFF
.,TRBJ2-3,TRBD1,TRBV18,TGTGCCAGCTCACCACAGGACAGGGTGAGGGCAGATACGCAGTATTTT,CASSPQDRVRADTQYF
.,TRBJ1-5,.,TRBV7-2,TGTGCCAGCCGTCTAGGGACCGGATACAATCAGCCCCAGCATTTT,CASRLGTGYNQPQHF
.,TRBJ2-5,.,TRBV15,TGTGCCACCAGCAGAGTGTTAGAAAAAGAGACCCAGTACTTC,CATSRVLEKETQYF
.,TRBJ2-1,.,TRBV27,TGTGCCAGCAGCGGACTCCAGGGTACTTACAATGAGCAGTTCTTC,CASSGLQGTYNEQFF
.,TRBJ2-4,.,TRBV2,TGTGCCAGCAGTGAAGACGGGAAGGGTTTCAAAAACATTCAGTACTTC,CASSEDGKGFKNIQYF
.,TRBJ2-2,TRBD1,TRBV28,TGTGCCAGCAGGACCGGGACAGGGGTCTCGGTGGAGCTGTTTTTT,CASRTGTGVSVELFF
few,TRBJ1-2,.,TRBV4-3,TGCGCCAGCAGCCAAGTATGGCAGGGCGGCTATGGCTACACCTTC,CASSQVWQGGYGYTF
.,TRBJ2-3,TRBD2,TRBV10-3,TGTGCCATCGGCTCCTCAGGGACTAGCGGCACAGATACGCAGTATTTT,CAIGSSGTSGTDTQYF
.,TRBJ2-7,.,TRBV27,TGTGCCAGCAGTTTAAACGGGATAAGCTCCTACGAGCAGTACTTC,CASSLNGISSYEQYF
.,TRBJ2-1,TRBD1,TRBV11-3,TGTGCCAGCAGCTTACTGGGACAGGGGGTTGGTGAGCAGTTCTTC,CASSLLGQGVGEQFF
.,TRBJ2-1,.,TRBV5-1,TGCGCCAGCAAATCGGGACACAGCTCCTACAATGAGCAGTTCTTC,CASKSGHSSYNEQFF
once,TRBJ1-2,TRBD1,TRBV10-3,TGTGCCATCATGGCGGACAGGTTCAATGGCTACACCTTC,CAIMADRFNGYTF
.,TRBJ2-3,.,TRBV13,TGTGCCACCAGAGGGCAGACAAGCACAGATACGCAGTATTTT,CATRGQTSTDTQYF
.,TRBJ1-1,.,TRBV27,TGTGCCAGCAGTTTAGGAATAATGAACACTGAAGCTTTCTTT,CASSLGIMNTEAFF
.,TRBJ2-7,.,TRBV20-1,TGCAGTGCTAGAATAGGGGGCGAGCAGTACTTC,CSARIGGEQYF
.,TRBJ2-7,.,TRBV30,TGTGCCTGGAGTGGGCTCCCCGCAGCCTACGAGCAGTACTTC,CAWSGLPAAYEQYF
.,TRBJ1-2,.,TRBV9,TGTGCCAGCAGCGTAGGGGGTGGGGACATCGACAGCTACACCTTC,CASSVGGGDIDSYTF
once,TRBJ2-1,.,TRBV27,TGTGCCAGCAGTCCCCGACCCTACAATGAGCAGTTCTTC,CASSPRPYNEQFF
.,TRBJ2-1,.,TRBV19,TGTGCCAGTAGTTCACGACCCGCAGGTATGTGGCAGTTCTTC,CASSSRPAGMWQFF
.,TRBJ1-1,.,TRBV7-9,TGTGCCAGCAGCCCCGGGGGGACTGAAGCTTTCTTT,CASSPGGTEAFF
once,TRBJ2-1,.,TRBV18,TGTGCCAGCTCACCCGAGCAGAGCTCCTACAATGAGCAGTTCTTC,CASSPEQSSYNEQFF
.,TRBJ1-1,.,TRBV29-1,TGCAGCGACCTCGAGGTACGCGACTCCCTTGAAGCTTTCTTT,CSDLEVRDSLEAFF
few,TRBJ2-7,TRBD2,TRBV5-1,TGCGCCAGCAGCTTCGGGCCCTTAGCGGGGAGCTCCTACGAGCAGTACTTC,CASSFGPLAGSSYEQYF
.,TRBJ2-7,.,TRBV11-2,TGTGCCAGCAGCTTAACCGGGGGAGCCTACGAGCAGTACTTC,CASSLTGGAYEQYF
.,TRBJ2-7,TRBD1,TRBV27,TGTGCCAGCTGGACAGGGGAGAGCTACGAGCAGTACTTC,CASWTGESYEQYF
.,TRBJ2-7,.,TRBV12-5,TGTGCTAGTGGCCTGGGGGAGCAGTACTTC,CASGLGEQYF
once,TRBJ2-7,TRBD2,TRBV13,TGTGCCAGCAGCTTTCTGGGACTAGCGGGAGTAACGCCGTACGAGCAGTACTTC,CASSFLGLAGVTPYEQYF
.,TRBJ1-5,.,TRBV27,TGTGCCAGCAAGGTTGCAGGCTTAAATCAGCCCCAGCATTTT,CASKVAGLNQPQHF
.,TRBJ2-1,TRBD2,TRBV2,TGTGCCAGCGGGGCGGGACTAGCCTACAATGAGCAGTTCTTC,CASGAGLAYNEQFF
.,TRBJ1-1,.,TRBV5-1,TGCGCCAGCAGCTTGGAGGGAATAAACACTGAAGCTTTCTTT,CASSLEGINTEAFF
.,TRBJ2-7,.,TRBV6-1,TGTGTCTGCGGGATCTACGAGCAGTACTTC,CVCGIYEQYF
.,TRBJ2-3,TRBD2,TRBV4-2,TGTGCCAGCAGCCAAGATCCGGGGGGATTGGTCACAGATACGCAGTATTTT,CASSQDPGGLVTDTQYF
.,TRBJ1-1,.,TRBV5-6,TGTGCCAGCAGCCCGGAGGGAGGGAGAACTGAAGCTTTCTTT,CASSPEGGRTEAFF
once,TRBJ1-4,.,TRBV4-1,TGCGCCAGCAGCCCCCCTCTGCGGGATGAAAAACTGTTTTTT,CASSPPLRDEKLFF
.,TRBJ2-1,TRBD2,TRBV27,TGTGCCAGCAGTTTCCTCGGGGGGGCCTACAATGAGCAGTTCTTC,CASSFLGGAYNEQFF
.,TRBJ2-1,.,TRBV9,TGTGCCAGCAGCGGAAACTTTGGACCGGATCCCTCTAATAAGCAGTTCTTC,CASSGNFGPDPSNKQFF
.,TRBJ2-1,.,TRBV9,TGTGCCAGCAGCGTAGATTCAGCCAGCACTATGGATGAGCAGTTCTTC,CASSVDSASTMDEQFF
.,TRBJ1-1,.,TRBV6-5,TGTGCCAGCAGTATAGGGGATACTGAAGCTTTCTTT,CASSIGDTEAFF
.,TRBJ2-3,TRBD2,TRBV10-1,TGCGCCAGCAGTGAGTCGGTGACTAGCGGATCAAACACAGATACGCAGTATTTT,CASSESVTSGSNTDTQYF
.,TRBJ2-1,.,TRBV10-1,TGCGCCAGCAGTGAGTCGAGGGTGTCTCCGGGAAATGAGCAGTTCTTC,CASSESRVSPGNEQFF
.,TRBJ1-5,TRBD1,TRBV18,TGTGCCAGCTCTCTGGACAGGGGAAGTCAGCCCCAGCATTTT,CASSLDRGSQPQHF
.,TRBJ2-7,TRBD1,TRBV7-9,TGTGCCAGCAGCCCACGATCCGGGACAGGAGACTACGAGCAGTACTTC,CASSPRSGTGDYEQYF